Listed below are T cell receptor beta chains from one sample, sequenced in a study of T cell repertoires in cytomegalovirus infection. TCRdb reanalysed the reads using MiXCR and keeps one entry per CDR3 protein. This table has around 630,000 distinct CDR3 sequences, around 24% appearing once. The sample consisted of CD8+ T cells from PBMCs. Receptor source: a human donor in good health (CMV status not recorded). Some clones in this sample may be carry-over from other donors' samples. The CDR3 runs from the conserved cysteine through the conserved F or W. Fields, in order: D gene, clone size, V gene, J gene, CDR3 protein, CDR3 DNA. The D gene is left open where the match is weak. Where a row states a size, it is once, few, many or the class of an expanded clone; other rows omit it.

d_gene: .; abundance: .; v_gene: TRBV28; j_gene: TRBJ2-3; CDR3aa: CASTWGDTDTQYF; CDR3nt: TGTGCCAGCACTTGGGGGGACACAGATACGCAGTATTTT
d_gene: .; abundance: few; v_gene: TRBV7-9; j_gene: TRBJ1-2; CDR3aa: CASSLPTETNYGYTF; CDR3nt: TGTGCCAGCAGCTTACCGACAGAAACCAACTATGGCTACACCTTC
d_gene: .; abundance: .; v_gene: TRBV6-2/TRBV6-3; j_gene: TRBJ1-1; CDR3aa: CASSYSRGANTEAFF; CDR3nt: TGTGCCAGCAGTTACTCGAGAGGGGCGAACACTGAAGCTTTCTTT
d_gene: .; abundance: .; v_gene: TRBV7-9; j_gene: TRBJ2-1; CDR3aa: CASSSGDLSYNEQFF; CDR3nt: TGTGCCAGCAGCTCCGGGGACCTCTCCTACAATGAGCAGTTCTTC
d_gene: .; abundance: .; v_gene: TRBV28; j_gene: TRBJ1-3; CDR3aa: CASRKQGYDSGNTIYF; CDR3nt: TGTGCCAGCAGGAAACAGGGTTATGACTCTGGAAACACCATATATTTT
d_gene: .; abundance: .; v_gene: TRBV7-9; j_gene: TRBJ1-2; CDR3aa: CASSNLGPSYGYTF; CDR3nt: TGTGCCAGCAGCAATCTAGGGCCCTCCTATGGCTACACCTTC
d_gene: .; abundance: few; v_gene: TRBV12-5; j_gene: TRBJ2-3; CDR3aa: CASGSRFTDTQYF; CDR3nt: TGTGCTAGTGGTTCGAGGTTCACAGATACGCAGTATTTT
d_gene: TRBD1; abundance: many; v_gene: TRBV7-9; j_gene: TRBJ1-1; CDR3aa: CASSPSGQGFTEAFF; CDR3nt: TGTGCCAGCAGCCCCTCCGGACAGGGATTCACTGAAGCTTTCTTT
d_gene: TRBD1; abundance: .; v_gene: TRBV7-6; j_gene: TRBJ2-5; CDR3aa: CASSLAGSGGPYGTQYF; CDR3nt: TGTGCCAGCAGCTTAGCAGGGTCAGGGGGACCTTATGGGACCCAGTACTTC
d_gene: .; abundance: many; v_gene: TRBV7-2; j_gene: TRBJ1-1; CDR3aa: CASSSAGLATEAFF; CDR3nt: TGTGCCAGCAGCTCTGCCGGATTAGCCACTGAAGCTTTCTTT
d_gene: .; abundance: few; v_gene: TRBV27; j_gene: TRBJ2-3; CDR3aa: CASSRHPTTDTQYF; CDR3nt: TGTGCCAGCAGTCGACACCCGACCACAGATACGCAGTATTTT
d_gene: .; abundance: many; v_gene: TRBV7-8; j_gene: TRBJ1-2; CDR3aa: CASSLVAGPNYGYTF; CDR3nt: TGTGCCAGCAGCTTAGTAGCAGGGCCCAACTATGGCTACACCTTC
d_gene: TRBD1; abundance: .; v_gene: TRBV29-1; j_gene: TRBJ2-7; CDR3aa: CSALTGEHYEQYF; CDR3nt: TGCAGCGCACTGACAGGGGAACACTACGAGCAGTACTTC
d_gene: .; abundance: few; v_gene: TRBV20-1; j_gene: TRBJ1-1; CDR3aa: CSASASLNTEAFF; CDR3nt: TGCAGTGCTAGCGCTTCACTGAACACTGAAGCTTTCTTT
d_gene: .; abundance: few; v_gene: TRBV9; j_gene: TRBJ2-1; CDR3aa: CASSPGWDEQFF; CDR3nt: TGTGCCAGCAGCCCTGGGTGGGATGAGCAGTTCTTC
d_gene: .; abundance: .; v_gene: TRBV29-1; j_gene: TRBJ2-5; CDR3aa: CSVEPPTETQYF; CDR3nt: TGCAGCGTTGAGCCCCCTACGGAGACCCAGTACTTC
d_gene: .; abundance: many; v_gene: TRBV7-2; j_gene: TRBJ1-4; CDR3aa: CASSLDGRANEKLFF; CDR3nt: TGTGCCAGCAGCCTCGACGGGAGGGCTAATGAAAAACTGTTTTTT
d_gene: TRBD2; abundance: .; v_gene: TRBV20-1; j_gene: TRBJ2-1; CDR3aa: CSALILGLAEGEQFF; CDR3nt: TGCAGTGCCCTGATCTTGGGACTAGCGGAAGGTGAGCAGTTCTTC
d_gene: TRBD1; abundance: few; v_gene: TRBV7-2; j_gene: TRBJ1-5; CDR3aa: CASSQTGEANQPQHF; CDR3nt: TGTGCCAGCAGCCAGACAGGGGAGGCGAATCAGCCCCAGCATTTT
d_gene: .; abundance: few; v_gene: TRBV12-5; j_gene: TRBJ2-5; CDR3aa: CASAQNRSGETQYF; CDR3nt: TGTGCTAGTGCCCAGAACCGGTCGGGAGAGACCCAGTACTTC
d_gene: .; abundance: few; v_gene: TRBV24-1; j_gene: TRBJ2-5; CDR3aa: CATSDDRHQETQYF; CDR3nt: TGTGCCACCAGTGATGACAGGCACCAAGAGACCCAGTACTTC
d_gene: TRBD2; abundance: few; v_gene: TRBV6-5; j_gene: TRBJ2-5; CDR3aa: CASSYWASGAQETQYF; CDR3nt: TGTGCCAGCAGTTACTGGGCTAGCGGGGCCCAAGAGACCCAGTACTTC
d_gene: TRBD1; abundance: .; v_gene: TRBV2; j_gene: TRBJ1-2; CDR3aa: CATLGQVDGYTF; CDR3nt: TGTGCCACCTTAGGACAGGTGGATGGCTACACCTTC
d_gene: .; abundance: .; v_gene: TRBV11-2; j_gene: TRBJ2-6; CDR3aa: CATTTDGANVLTF; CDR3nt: TGTGCCACTACGACAGATGGGGCCAACGTCCTGACTTTC
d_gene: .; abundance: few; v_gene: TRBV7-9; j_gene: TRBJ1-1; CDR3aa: CAGLSGSGPREAFF; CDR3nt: TGTGCCGGTTTGTCTGGGAGCGGCCCCAGGGAGGCTTTCTTT
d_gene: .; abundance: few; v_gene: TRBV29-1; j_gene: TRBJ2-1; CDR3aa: CSVEVGYGRSEQFF; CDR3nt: TGCAGCGTTGAAGTTGGTTATGGGAGGAGTGAGCAGTTCTTC
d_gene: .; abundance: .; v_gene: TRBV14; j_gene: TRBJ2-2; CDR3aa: CASSDGLSTGELFF; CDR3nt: TGTGCCAGCAGCGACGGCCTAAGCACCGGGGAGCTGTTTTTT
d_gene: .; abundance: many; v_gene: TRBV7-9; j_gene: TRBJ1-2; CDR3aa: CASSLPDINYGYTF; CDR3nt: TGTGCCAGCAGCTTACCCGACATCAACTATGGCTACACCTTC
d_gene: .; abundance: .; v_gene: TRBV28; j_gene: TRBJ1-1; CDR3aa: CASSHWPGLVGRLNTEAFF; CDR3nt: TGTGCCAGCAGCCACTGGCCGGGATTGGTAGGAAGACTGAACACTGAAGCTTTCTTT
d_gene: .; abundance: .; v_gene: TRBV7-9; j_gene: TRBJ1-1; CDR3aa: CANSLGGGTEAFF; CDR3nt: TGTGCCAACAGCTTAGGTGGCGGCACTGAAGCTTTCTTT
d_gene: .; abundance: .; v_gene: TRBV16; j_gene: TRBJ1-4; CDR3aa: CASSRAGAEKLFF; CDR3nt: TGTGCCAGCAGCCGGGCGGGGGCTGAAAAACTGTTTTTT
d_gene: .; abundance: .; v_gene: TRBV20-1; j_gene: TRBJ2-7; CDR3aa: CSARDLRTATYEQYF; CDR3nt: TGCAGTGCTAGAGATCTCCGAACCGCCACCTACGAGCAGTACTTC
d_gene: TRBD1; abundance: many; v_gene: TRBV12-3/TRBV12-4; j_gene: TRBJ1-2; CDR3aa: CASSAGTGGHGYTF; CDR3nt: TGTGCCAGCAGCGCCGGGACAGGGGGCCATGGCTACACCTTC
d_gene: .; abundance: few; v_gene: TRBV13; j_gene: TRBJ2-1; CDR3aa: CASSYERNEQFF; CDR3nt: TGTGCCAGCAGCTATGAAAGGAATGAGCAGTTCTTC
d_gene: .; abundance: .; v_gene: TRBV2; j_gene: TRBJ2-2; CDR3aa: CASGGGQGIIGELFF; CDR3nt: TGTGCCAGCGGTGGGGGGCAGGGGATTATCGGGGAGCTGTTTTTT
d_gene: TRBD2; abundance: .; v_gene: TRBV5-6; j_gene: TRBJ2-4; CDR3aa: CASNPYGWAGGVNIQYF; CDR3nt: TGTGCCAGCAACCCCTATGGTTGGGCGGGGGGTGTAAACATTCAGTACTTC
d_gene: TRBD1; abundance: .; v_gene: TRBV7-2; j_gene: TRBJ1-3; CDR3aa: CASSDKTGTGGFRSGNTIYF; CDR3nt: TGTGCCAGCAGCGATAAAACCGGGACAGGGGGTTTTCGCTCTGGAAACACCATATATTTT
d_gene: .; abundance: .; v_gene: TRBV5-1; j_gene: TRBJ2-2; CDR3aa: CASSLAGHTTGELFF; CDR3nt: TGCGCCAGCAGCTTGGCGGGACATACCACCGGGGAGCTGTTTTTT
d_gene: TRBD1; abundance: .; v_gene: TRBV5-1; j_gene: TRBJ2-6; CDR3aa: CASSISGTGKSGANVLTF; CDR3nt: TGCGCCAGCAGCATATCCGGGACAGGGAAGTCTGGGGCCAACGTCCTGACTTTC
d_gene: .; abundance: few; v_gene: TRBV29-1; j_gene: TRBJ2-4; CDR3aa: CSVGTAIQYF; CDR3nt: TGCAGCGTTGGGACAGCCATTCAGTACTTC
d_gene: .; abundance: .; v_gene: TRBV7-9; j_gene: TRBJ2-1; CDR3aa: CAGQEGINSYNEQFF; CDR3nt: TGTGCCGGACAAGAGGGCATAAACTCCTACAATGAGCAGTTCTTC
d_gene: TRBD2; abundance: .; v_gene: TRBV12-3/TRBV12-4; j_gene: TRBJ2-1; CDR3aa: CASSHLAGGLNEQFF; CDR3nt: TGTGCCAGCAGTCATCTAGCGGGGGGGTTGAATGAGCAGTTCTTC
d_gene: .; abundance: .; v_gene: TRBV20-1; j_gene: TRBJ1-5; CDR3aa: CSARPSARFGNQPQHF; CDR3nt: TGCAGTGCTAGACCGTCGGCCCGATTTGGCAATCAGCCCCAGCATTTT
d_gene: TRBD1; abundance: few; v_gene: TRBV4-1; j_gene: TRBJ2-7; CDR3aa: CASSPRTGAYEQYF; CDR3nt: TGCGCCAGCAGCCCGCGGACAGGGGCCTACGAGCAGTACTTC
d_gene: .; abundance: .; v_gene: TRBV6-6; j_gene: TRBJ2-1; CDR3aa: CATELTGYNEQFF; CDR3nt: TGTGCCACAGAGCTTACGGGGTACAATGAGCAGTTCTTC
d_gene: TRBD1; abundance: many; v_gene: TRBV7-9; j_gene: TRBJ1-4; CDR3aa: CASSPDRGVGKLFF; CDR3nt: TGTGCCAGCAGCCCAGACAGGGGTGTCGGAAAACTGTTTTTT
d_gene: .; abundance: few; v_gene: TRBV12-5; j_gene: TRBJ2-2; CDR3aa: CASGLGSGNTGELFF; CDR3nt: TGTGCTAGTGGTTTGGGGTCAGGGAACACCGGGGAGCTGTTTTTT
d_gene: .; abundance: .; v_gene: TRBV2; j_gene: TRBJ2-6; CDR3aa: CASSTSFEANVLTF; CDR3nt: TGTGCCAGCAGTACCTCTTTCGAGGCCAACGTCCTGACTTTC
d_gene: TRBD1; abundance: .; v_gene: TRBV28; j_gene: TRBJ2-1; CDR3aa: CASSFLQGAGDEQFF; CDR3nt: TGTGCCAGCAGTTTCCTACAGGGGGCAGGGGATGAGCAGTTCTTC
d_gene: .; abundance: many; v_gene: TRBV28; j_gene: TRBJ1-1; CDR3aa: CASSYPVEAFF; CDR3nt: TGTGCCAGCAGCTATCCTGTTGAAGCTTTCTTT
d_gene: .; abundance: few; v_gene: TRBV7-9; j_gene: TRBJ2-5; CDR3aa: CATFGVQETQYF; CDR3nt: TGTGCCACATTCGGGGTCCAAGAGACCCAGTACTTC
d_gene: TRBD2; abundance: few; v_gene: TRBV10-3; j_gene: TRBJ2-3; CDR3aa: CAISDLRGTSGGGTDTQYF; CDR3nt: TGTGCCATCAGTGACCTCAGGGGGACTAGCGGGGGGGGAACAGATACGCAGTATTTT
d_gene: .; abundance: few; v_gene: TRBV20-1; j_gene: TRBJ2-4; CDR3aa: CSARFGRGHIQYF; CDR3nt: TGCAGTGCTAGGTTCGGCAGGGGACACATTCAGTACTTC
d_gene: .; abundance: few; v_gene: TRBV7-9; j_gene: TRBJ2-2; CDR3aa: CASSPSGHLLTGELFF; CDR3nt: TGTGCCAGCAGCCCCTCAGGGCACCTCCTCACCGGGGAGCTGTTTTTT
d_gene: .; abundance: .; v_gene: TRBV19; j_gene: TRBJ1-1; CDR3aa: CASSMESDTEAFF; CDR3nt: TGTGCCAGTAGTATGGAGTCAGACACTGAAGCTTTCTTT